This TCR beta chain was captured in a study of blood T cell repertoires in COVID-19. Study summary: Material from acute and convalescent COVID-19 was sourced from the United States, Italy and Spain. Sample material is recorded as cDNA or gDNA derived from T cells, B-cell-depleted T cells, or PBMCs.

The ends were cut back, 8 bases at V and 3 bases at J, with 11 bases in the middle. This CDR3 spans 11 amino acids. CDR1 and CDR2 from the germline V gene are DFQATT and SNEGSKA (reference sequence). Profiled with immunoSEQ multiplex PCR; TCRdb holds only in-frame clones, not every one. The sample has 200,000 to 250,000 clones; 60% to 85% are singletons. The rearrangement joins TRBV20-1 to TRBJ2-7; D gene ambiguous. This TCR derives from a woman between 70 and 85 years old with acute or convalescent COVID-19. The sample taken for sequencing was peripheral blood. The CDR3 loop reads CSPQTGYEQYF. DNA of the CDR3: TGCAGTCCCCAGACGGGCTACGAGCAGTACTTC.